The clone carrying this T cell receptor (beta chain) was observed a few times. The ends were cut back, 4 bases at V and 1 base at J, with 10 bases in the middle. The CDR3 length is 14 residues. CDR1 KGHSH and CDR2 LQKENI come from the germline V gene. The data belong to a study of radiotherapy plus CTLA-4 blockade in lung cancer. Assay: immunoSEQ multiplex PCR; the TCRdb copy retains only in-frame clones and omits some. The table lists 95,000 to 150,000 clones, more than 80% of them singletons, with roughly 6.9% in the top ten. The source of this sequence is a human donor with non-small cell lung cancer that progressed on radiotherapy plus ipilimumab. The V and J genes are TRBV18 and TRBJ1-1, with D perhaps TRBD1 (6 bases). Sample: peripheral blood, taken from a patient treated with radiotherapy plus ipilimumab. CDR3 nucleotide sequence: TGTGCCAGCTCACAATGGACAGAGAACACTGAAGCTTTCTTT. It translates to CASSQWTENTEAFF.